These T cell receptor beta chains were read from a single sample in a study of blood T cells in healthy people across ages. One entry per CDR3 protein results from TCRdb running MiXCR on the 5' RACE reads. The sample holds some 370,000 distinct CDR3 sequences, roughly half seen once. Input material: blood. Receptors were obtained from a man aged 60 to 69 in good health. Each CDR3 is given with its conserved first and last residue. The D gene is left open where the match is weak. Not every row has a clone size; where given, it reads once, few, many or a size class.

cdr3_aa	cdr3_nt	clone_size	v_call	j_call	d_call
CASSFGGRGGPAYEQYF	TGTGCCAGCAGTTTTGGGGGACGCGGAGGGCCCGCCTACGAGCAGTACTTC	few	TRBV12-3/TRBV12-4	TRBJ2-7	.
CASSLLRTTNYGYTF	TGTGCCAGCAGCTTACTTAGGACAACTAACTATGGCTACACCTTC	.	TRBV7-9	TRBJ1-2	.
CASSNRVPETQYF	TGTGCCAGCAGCAACAGGGTCCCAGAGACCCAGTACTTC	.	TRBV11-1	TRBJ2-5	.
CSVQTGASGSEQYF	TGCAGTGTTCAGACAGGGGCTAGCGGGTCCGAGCAGTACTTC	.	TRBV20-1	TRBJ2-7	.
CSALTGVHSGEQYF	TGCAGTGCCCTTACAGGGGTACACTCGGGTGAGCAGTACTTC	few	TRBV20-1	TRBJ2-7	TRBD1
CSVGGKGNTEAFF	TGCAGCGTTGGGGGCAAGGGGAACACTGAAGCTTTCTTT	few	TRBV29-1	TRBJ1-1	.
CASSLNGASTDTQYF	TGTGCCAGCAGCTTAAACGGCGCTAGCACAGATACGCAGTATTTT	few	TRBV7-2	TRBJ2-3	.
CASSLNRLAGGDTQYF	TGTGCCAGCAGCTTAAACCGACTAGCGGGGGGGGATACGCAGTATTTT	few	TRBV7-2	TRBJ2-3	TRBD2
CASSTSTGGWEQYF	TGTGCCAGCAGCACATCAACAGGGGGCTGGGAGCAGTACTTC	few	TRBV7-2	TRBJ2-4	TRBD1
CSARDQGGQLYGYTF	TGCAGTGCTAGAGATCAAGGAGGACAGCTCTATGGCTACACCTTC	.	TRBV20-1	TRBJ1-2	.
CAWRAGAVDTQYF	TGTGCCTGGAGGGCAGGGGCGGTAGATACGCAGTATTTT	.	TRBV30	TRBJ2-3	.
CASSERAGGGTEAFF	TGTGCCAGCAGTGAAAGGGCAGGGGGCGGCACTGAAGCTTTCTTT	.	TRBV6-1	TRBJ1-1	TRBD1
CASSYTPGQYNEQFF	TGTGCCAGCAGTTACACGCCGGGACAATACAATGAGCAGTTCTTC	.	TRBV6-2/TRBV6-3	TRBJ2-1	.
CSASSSGRAGDEQFF	TGCAGTGCTAGTTCTAGCGGGAGGGCCGGCGATGAGCAGTTCTTC	few	TRBV20-1	TRBJ2-1	TRBD2
CASSLAVVQPNSPLHF	TGTGCCAGCAGCTTAGCAGTCGTCCAGCCCAATTCACCCCTCCACTTT	.	TRBV7-2	TRBJ1-6	.
CASSPDSLREQYF	TGTGCCAGCAGCCCGGACAGTTTGAGAGAGCAGTACTTC	few	TRBV7-2	TRBJ2-4	.
CASTPTALVVEQFF	TGTGCCAGCACCCCTACGGCTCTGGTGGTTGAGCAGTTCTTC	.	TRBV7-6	TRBJ2-1	.
CASSLGRTLGETQYF	TGTGCCAGCAGCTTAGGACGAACGCTCGGGGAGACCCAGTACTTC	.	TRBV7-2	TRBJ2-5	.
CASSPDSNEQFF	TGTGCCAGCTCACCGGACAGCAATGAGCAGTTCTTC	few	TRBV18	TRBJ2-1	.
CASSPTGQGETQYF	TGTGCCAGCTCACCAACAGGACAAGGGGAGACCCAGTACTTC	.	TRBV18	TRBJ2-5	.
CASSLGAGYQPQHF	TGTGCCAGCAGCTTAGGGGCAGGGTATCAGCCCCAGCATTTT	many	TRBV7-2	TRBJ1-5	.
CASISSDRFFNSPLHF	TGTGCCAGCATATCATCGGACAGGTTCTTTAATTCACCCCTCCACTTT	once	TRBV6-2/TRBV6-3	TRBJ1-6	TRBD1
CATSSRLAGGNEQFF	TGTGCCACCAGCAGCCGACTAGCGGGAGGCAATGAGCAGTTCTTC	.	TRBV15	TRBJ2-1	TRBD2
CASNPSPGEKGYTF	TGTGCCAGCAATCCTTCGCCAGGGGAAAAAGGCTACACCTTC	.	TRBV28	TRBJ1-2	.
CAGSTPRREQFF	TGTGCCGGCAGTACCCCAAGGAGAGAGCAGTTCTTC	.	TRBV6-5	TRBJ2-1	.
CASRKGLAGKETQYF	TGTGCCAGCAGAAAGGGACTAGCGGGGAAAGAGACCCAGTACTTC	few	TRBV12-3/TRBV12-4	TRBJ2-5	TRBD2
CSALGTHGLYNEQFF	TGCAGTGCTTTGGGCACCCATGGACTGTACAATGAGCAGTTCTTC	.	TRBV20-1	TRBJ2-1	.
CASSQEPPGQGAGAFF	TGCGCCAGCAGCCAAGAACCCCCCGGACAGGGGGCGGGAGCTTTCTTT	.	TRBV4-1	TRBJ1-1	TRBD1
CASRIGTREETQYF	TGTGCCAGCAGGATAGGGACCAGGGAGGAGACCCAGTACTTC	.	TRBV7-9	TRBJ2-5	.
CASSPNYREEGYGKGYTF	TGTGCCAGCAGTCCGAATTACAGGGAAGAAGGGTATGGTAAAGGCTACACCTTC	.	TRBV27	TRBJ1-2	.
CASSLVSERRNTIYF	TGTGCCAGCAGCTTAGTCTCGGAGAGACGAAACACCATATATTTT	once	TRBV7-2	TRBJ1-3	.
CASSFSGAPYEQYF	TGTGCCAGCAGTTTTTCGGGAGCTCCGTACGAGCAGTACTTC	.	TRBV12-3/TRBV12-4	TRBJ2-7	.
CASSDPKQGYEQYF	TGTGCCAGCAGCGATCCGAAACAGGGCTACGAGCAGTACTTC	.	TRBV7-9	TRBJ2-7	.